Listed below are T cell receptor beta chains from one sample, sequenced in a study of post-analysis software for immune sequencing data. One entry per CDR3 protein, called by TCRdb with MiXCR from the PCR reads. This sample has 750,000 to 950,000 distinct CDR3 sequences, with about 53% found just once. Sequencing was done on a sample of blood. These receptors were obtained from a girl aged 10-17 years with multiple sclerosis. The CDR3 runs from the conserved cysteine through the conserved F or W. The D gene is left open where the match is weak. Where a row states a size, it is once, few, many or the class of an expanded clone; other rows omit it.

D: TRBD1; V: TRBV20-1; size: few; J: TRBJ2-7; DNA: TGCAGTGCTAGGGGGACAGACTCTCCGGACTACGAGCAGTACTTC; CDR3: CSARGTDSPDYEQYF
D: TRBD1; V: TRBV27; size: NA; J: TRBJ2-7; DNA: TGTGCCAGCAGCTCCAAATTGACAGGGCACTACGAGCAGTACTTC; CDR3: CASSSKLTGHYEQYF
D: TRBD2; V: TRBV29-1; size: few; J: TRBJ2-7; DNA: TGCAGCGTTGGGGTAGCGGGACCCTCCTACGAGCAGTACTTC; CDR3: CSVGVAGPSYEQYF
D: NA; V: TRBV5-1; size: NA; J: TRBJ1-2; DNA: TGCGCCAGCAGCTTGGGCACAGTGACAAACTATGGCTACACCTTC; CDR3: CASSLGTVTNYGYTF
D: TRBD2; V: TRBV10-3; size: NA; J: TRBJ2-1; DNA: TGTGCCATCAGTGCGGGCCTCGGGACTAGCGGGAGTTCGAGCTCCTACAATGAGCAGTTCTTC; CDR3: CAISAGLGTSGSSSSYNEQFF
D: NA; V: TRBV6-1; size: NA; J: TRBJ2-5; DNA: TGTGCCAGCAGTGAATTGATCGAGAGAGAGACCCAGTACTTC; CDR3: CASSELIERETQYF
D: NA; V: TRBV12-3/TRBV12-4; size: NA; J: TRBJ2-7; DNA: TGTGCCAGCAGTTCGCCCGGACCTTCCTACGAGCAGTATTTC; CDR3: CASSSPGPSYEQYF
D: TRBD1; V: TRBV6-1; size: NA; J: TRBJ1-2; DNA: TGTGCCAGCAGGGGACAGGGATATGCTAACTATGGCTACACCTTC; CDR3: CASRGQGYANYGYTF
D: TRBD2; V: TRBV6-5; size: NA; J: TRBJ2-1; DNA: TGTGCCAGCAGAGATCCGGGACTAGGGGTCTACAATGAGCAGTTCTTC; CDR3: CASRDPGLGVYNEQFF
D: NA; V: TRBV7-9; size: NA; J: TRBJ1-2; DNA: TGTGCCAGCAGCGTCGGGGCCCAACGCGACTACACCTTC; CDR3: CASSVGAQRDYTF
D: TRBD1; V: TRBV5-1; size: NA; J: TRBJ2-5; DNA: TGCGCCAGCAGCTTACGACAGGGCGCGTGGGAGACCCAGTACTTC; CDR3: CASSLRQGAWETQYF
D: TRBD2; V: TRBV20-1; size: few; J: TRBJ2-5; DNA: TGCAGTGCTAGGGACTTAGCGGGAGGCGAGACCCAGTACTTC; CDR3: CSARDLAGGETQYF